This TCR beta chain was documented in a study of cytotoxic CD8 clonotypes in ibrutinib-treated CLL (dated by TCRdb to the early 2020s). About the study as a whole: In this cohort, about 15 patients were treatment-naive and approximately twelve were relapsed/refractory, while about 18 had unmutated IGHV. An average of roughly 270,000 productive templates and approximately 91,000 productive rearrangements was obtained per sample. Patients were still on ibrutinib when every remission and progressive disease sample was collected. Responses were partial in roughly 24 patients and complete in 2; after median 68 months follow-up, roughly 14 stayed in remission and 12 progressed. Response samples were obtained after a median of 12 months of treatment, with a range of roughly 6 to 40 months. Of the 90 or so participants in the trial, 20 to 30 had longitudinal samples available. Cryopreserved peripheral blood mononuclear cells were obtained before treatment, at response, and at either sustained remission or disease progression.

The goal of deep resolution MiSeq sequencing was a depth between 1 in 1 million and 1 in 200,000 T cells, and coverage averaged 10x per clonotype. The immunoSEQ hsTCRB Kit was used to generate TCR beta libraries. In the source study's methods: ImmunoSEQ Data Assistant and ImmunoSEQ Analyzer were used for data analysis, and V, D and J genes were assigned according to IMGT definitions. Clonality, which ranges from 0 to 1, was calculated by subtracting the normalized Shannon entropy of productive rearrangement frequencies from one. Only overrepresented clonotypes making up at least 0.05% of the repertoire of each patient were included in the public clonotype analysis. Approximately 14 age-matched healthy donor repertoires from immuneACCESS were used as controls for clonality. Held by TCRdb, this immuneACCESS table contains in-frame sequences only and omits some clones. Under half of the omission traces to an unresolved V gene where checked; the cause of the rest is unknown. The V and J calls and clone size were taken over from that table, and D and trimming were inferred from the DNA. The sample table shows 270,000 or so clones, and less than 85% are seen once. Around 5.3% of the sample belongs to the ten largest clones.

CDR1 and CDR2, looked up from the germline V gene, are SGHRS and YFSETQ. There are 14 amino acids in the CDR3, from cysteine to phenylalanine inclusive. The CDR3 DNA has 42 bases and is translated from base 1. Trimming removed 4 bases from V and 5 bases from J, leaving 16 bases between the germline ends. The full study reports these points: An increase in clonality was observed at ibrutinib response, with clonality remaining stable during sustained remission and falling back toward baseline at progression. At baseline, clonality was higher than in age-matched healthy donors and showed a strong correlation with circulating CD8+ T-cell counts. Sampling times were not matched between sustained-remission and progressing patients, and lymph node repertoires were not studied. Public clonotypes were rare and either contracted or stayed stable during treatment, and the rise in clonality at ibrutinib response reflected the expansion of private clonotypes.

Remarks on this clone: Which antigen it targets is not known. No much larger clone is present one base from it, and per-base qualities are unavailable.

Interpreted using the paper, the time point label stands for: progressive disease on ibrutinib. For TCR beta library preparation, 1.5 to 2.5 micrograms of genomic DNA were extracted from the cryopreserved PBMCs. High-throughput TCR beta sequencing was performed on longitudinal blood samples from CLL patients receiving ibrutinib monotherapy. The patients were enrolled in a single-center, open-label phase 2 trial of ibrutinib monotherapy. The sequence is built from TRBV5-1 and TRBJ2-7, with the D gene not confidently named. Sequencing was performed on PBMCs, taken at disease progression, from a patient treated with ibrutinib. This TCR was recovered from a human donor with chronic lymphocytic leukemia. The base sequence is TGCGCCAGCAGCCTATCCCGCCGTGTCCACGAGCAGTACTTC. The resulting protein is CASSLSRRVHEQYF.